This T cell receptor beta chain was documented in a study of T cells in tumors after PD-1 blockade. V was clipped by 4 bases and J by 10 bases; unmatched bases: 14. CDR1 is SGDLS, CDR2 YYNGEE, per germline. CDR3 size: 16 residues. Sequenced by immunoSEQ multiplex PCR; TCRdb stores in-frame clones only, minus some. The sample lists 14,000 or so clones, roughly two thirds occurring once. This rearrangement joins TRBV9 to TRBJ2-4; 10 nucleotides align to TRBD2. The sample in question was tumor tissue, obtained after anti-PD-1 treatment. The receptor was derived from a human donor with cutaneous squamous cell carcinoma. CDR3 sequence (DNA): TGTGCCAGCAGCTTCCGTAGCGGGGGGTCCCTAGGTATTCAGTACTTC. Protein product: CASSFRSGGSLGIQYF.